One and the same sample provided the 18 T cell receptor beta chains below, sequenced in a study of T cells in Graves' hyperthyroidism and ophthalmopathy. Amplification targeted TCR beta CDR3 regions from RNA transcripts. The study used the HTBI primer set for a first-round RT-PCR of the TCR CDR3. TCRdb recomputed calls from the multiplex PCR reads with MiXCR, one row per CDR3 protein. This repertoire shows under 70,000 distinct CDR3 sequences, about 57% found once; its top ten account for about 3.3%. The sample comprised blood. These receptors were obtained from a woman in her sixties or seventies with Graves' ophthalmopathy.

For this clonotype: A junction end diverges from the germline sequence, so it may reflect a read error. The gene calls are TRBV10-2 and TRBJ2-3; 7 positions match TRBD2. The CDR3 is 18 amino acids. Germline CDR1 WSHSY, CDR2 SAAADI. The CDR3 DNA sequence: TGCGCCAGCAGTGATACCTCCGCGGGGGAGGACCCCGAAGATACGCAGTTTTTT. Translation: CASSDTSAGEDPEDTQFF.

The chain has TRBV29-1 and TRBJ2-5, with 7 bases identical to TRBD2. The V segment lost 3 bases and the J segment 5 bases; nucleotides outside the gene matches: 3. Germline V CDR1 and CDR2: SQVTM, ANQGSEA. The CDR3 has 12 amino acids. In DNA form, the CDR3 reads TGCAGCGTTGAGAGCGGGACGGAGACCCAGTACTTC. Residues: CSVESGTETQYF.

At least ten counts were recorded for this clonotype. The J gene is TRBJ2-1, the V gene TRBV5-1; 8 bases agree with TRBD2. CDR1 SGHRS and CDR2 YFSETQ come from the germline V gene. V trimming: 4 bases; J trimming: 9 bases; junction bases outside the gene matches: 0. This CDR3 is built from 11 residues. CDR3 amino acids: CASSRGGEQFF. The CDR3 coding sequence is TGCGCCAGCAGCCGGGGGGGTGAGCAGTTCTTC.

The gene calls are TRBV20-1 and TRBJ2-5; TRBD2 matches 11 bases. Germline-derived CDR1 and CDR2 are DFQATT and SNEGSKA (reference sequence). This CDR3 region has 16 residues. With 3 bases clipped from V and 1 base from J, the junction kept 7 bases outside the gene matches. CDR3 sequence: CSASPPGLAAQETQYF. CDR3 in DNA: TGCAGTGCTAGCCCCCCGGGACTAGCGGCCCAAGAGACCCAGTACTTC.

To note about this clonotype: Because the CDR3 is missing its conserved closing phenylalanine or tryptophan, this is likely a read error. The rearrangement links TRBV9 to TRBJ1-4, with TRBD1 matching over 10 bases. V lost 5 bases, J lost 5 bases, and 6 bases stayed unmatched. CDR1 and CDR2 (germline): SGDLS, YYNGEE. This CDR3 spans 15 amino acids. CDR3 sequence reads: CASSPLGQGNEKLFL. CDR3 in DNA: TGTGCCAGCAGTCCATTGGGACAGGGGAATGAAAAACTGTTTCTT.

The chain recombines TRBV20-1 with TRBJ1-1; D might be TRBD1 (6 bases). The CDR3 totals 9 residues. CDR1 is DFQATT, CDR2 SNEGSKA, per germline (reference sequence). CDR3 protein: CRGGREAFF. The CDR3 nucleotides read TGCAGAGGGGGGCGGGAAGCTTTCTTT.

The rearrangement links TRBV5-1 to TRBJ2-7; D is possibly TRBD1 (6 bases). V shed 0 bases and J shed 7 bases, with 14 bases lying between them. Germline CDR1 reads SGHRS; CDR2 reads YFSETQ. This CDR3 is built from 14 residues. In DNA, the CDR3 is TGCGCCAGCAGCTTGGCGACAGGTGGTAGGGAGCAGTACTTC. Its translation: CASSLATGGREQYF.

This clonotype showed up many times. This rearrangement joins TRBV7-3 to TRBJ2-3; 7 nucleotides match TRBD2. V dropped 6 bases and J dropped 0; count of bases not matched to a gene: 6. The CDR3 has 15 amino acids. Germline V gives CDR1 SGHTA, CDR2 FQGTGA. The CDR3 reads CASSSSGISTDTQYF. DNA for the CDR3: TGTGCCAGCAGTTCGAGCGGGATCAGCACAGATACGCAGTATTTT.

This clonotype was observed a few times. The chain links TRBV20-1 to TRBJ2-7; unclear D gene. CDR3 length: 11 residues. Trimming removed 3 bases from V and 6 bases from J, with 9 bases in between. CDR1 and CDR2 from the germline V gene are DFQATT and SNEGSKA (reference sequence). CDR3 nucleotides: TGCAGTGCTAGTAAGGTCGGCGAGCAGTACTTC. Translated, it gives CSASKVGEQYF.

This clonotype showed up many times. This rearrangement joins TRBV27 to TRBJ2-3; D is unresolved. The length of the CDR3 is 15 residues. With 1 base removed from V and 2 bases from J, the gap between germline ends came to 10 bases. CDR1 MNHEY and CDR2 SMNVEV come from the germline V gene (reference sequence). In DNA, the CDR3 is TGTGCCAGCAGTTTATTAGGCTCGTTCACAGATACGCAGTATTTT. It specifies CASSLLGSFTDTQYF.

The CDR3 is CASSRGRDEQYF. As DNA, the CDR3 is TGTGCCAGCAGTAGGGGCAGGGACGAGCAGTACTTC. This chain links TRBV6-2 or TRBV6-3 with TRBJ2-7, with D perhaps TRBD1 (5 bases). V dropped 5 bases and J dropped 5 bases, with 10 bases sitting between them. CDR1 and CDR2 from the germline V gene are MNHEY and SVGEGT. The CDR3 spans 12 residues.

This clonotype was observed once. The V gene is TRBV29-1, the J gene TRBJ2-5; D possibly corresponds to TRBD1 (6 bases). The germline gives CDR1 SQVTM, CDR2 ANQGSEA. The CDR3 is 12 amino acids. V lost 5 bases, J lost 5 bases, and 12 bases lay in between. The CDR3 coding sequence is TGCAGCGTTTACAGGGCAGGGGAGACCCAGTACTTC. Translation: CSVYRAGETQYF. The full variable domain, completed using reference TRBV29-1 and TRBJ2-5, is SAVISQKPSRDICQRGTSLTIQCQVDSQVTMMFWYRQQPGQSLTLIATANQGSEATYESGFVIDKFPISRPNLTFSTLTVSNMSPEDSSIYLCSVYRAGETQYFGPGTRLLVL.

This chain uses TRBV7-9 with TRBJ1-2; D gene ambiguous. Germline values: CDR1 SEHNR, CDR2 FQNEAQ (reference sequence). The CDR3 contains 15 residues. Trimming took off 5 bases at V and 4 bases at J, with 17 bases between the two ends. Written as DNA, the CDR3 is TGTGCCAGCAGCCCTCCTGGCAGTCTGTCCTATGGCTACACCTTC. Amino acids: CASSPPGSLSYGYTF.

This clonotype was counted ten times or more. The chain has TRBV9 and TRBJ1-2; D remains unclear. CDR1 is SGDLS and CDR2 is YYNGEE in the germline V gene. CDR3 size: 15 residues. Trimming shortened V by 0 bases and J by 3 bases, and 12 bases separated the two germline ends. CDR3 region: CASSVGASRDYGYTF. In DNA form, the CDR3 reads TGTGCCAGCAGCGTAGGGGCAAGCCGGGACTATGGCTACACCTTC.

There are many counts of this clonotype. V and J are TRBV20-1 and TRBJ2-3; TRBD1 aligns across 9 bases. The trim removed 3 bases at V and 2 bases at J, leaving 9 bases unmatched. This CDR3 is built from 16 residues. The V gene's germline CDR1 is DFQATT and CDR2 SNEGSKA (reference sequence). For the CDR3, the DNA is TGCAGTGCTAGCCCCGCGACAGGGGGGGTCACAGATACGCAGTATTTT. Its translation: CSASPATGGVTDTQYF.

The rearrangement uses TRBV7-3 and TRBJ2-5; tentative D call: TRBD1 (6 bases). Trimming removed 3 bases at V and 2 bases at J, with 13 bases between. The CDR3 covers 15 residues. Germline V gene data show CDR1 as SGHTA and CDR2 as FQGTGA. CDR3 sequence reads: CASSFTGSLQETQYF. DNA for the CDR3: TGTGCCAGCAGCTTTACAGGGTCATTACAAGAGACCCAGTACTTC. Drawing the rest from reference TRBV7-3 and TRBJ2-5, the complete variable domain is GAGVSQTPSNKVTEKGKYVELRCDPISGHTALYWYRQSLGQGPEFLIYFQGTGAADDSGLPNDRFFAVRPEGSVSTLKIQRTERGDSAVYLCASSFTGSLQETQYFGPGTRLLVL.

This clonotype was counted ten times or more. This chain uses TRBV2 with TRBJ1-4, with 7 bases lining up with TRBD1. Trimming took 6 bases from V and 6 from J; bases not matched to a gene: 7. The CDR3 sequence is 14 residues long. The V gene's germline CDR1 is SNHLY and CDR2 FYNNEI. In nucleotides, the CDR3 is TGTGCCAGCAGCCAGGGGGACGGTGATGAAAAACTGTTTTTT. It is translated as CASSQGDGDEKLFF.

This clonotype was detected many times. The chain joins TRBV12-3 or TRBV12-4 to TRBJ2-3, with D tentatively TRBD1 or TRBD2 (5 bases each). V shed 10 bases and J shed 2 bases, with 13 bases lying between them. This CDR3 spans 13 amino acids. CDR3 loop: CAITDGTTDTQYF. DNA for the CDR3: TGTGCCATCACGGACGGGACCACAGATACGCAGTATTTT.